One sample yielded the 5 T cell receptor beta chains listed below, sequenced in a study of OX40 agonist ivuxolimab in advanced cancers. Method: immunoSEQ multiplex PCR; TCRdb's copy keeps in-frame clones and lacks some. Of 70,000 to 95,000 clones in the sample, roughly 93% are singletons; the top ten hold more than 0.6%. Sample: CD4+ or CD8+ T cells sorted from blood, taken in a trial of the OX40 agonist ivuxolimab. These receptors were collected from an adult with an advanced solid tumor such as melanoma, head and neck, liver or kidney cancer.

The V gene is TRBV28, the J gene TRBJ2-5; no definite D call. Trimming took off 4 bases at V and 2 bases at J, with 14 bases between the two ends. Looked up from germline, CDR1 is MDHEN and CDR2 is SYDVKM. This CDR3 region has 15 residues. The CDR3 reads CASSSRPPRQETQYF. CDR3 DNA: TGTGCCAGCAGTTCACGACCCCCAAGGCAAGAGACCCAGTACTTC. Full variable domain (remainder filled in from reference TRBV28 and TRBJ2-5): DVKVTQSSRYLVKRTGEKVFLECVQDMDHENMFWYRQDPGLGLRLIYFSYDVKMKEKGDIPEGYSVSREKKERFSLILESASTNQTSMYLCASSSRPPRQETQYFGPGTRLLVL.

The rearrangement links TRBV7-2 to TRBJ2-1; 8 bases map to TRBD1. Germline CDR1 is SGHTA and CDR2 is FQGNSA. The length of the CDR3 is 12 residues. J lost 12 bases, V lost 4 bases, and 5 bases had no gene match. The CDR3 DNA reads as TGTGCCAGCAGCTCGCAGGGGGCTTGGCAGTTCTTC. Protein product: CASSSQGAWQFF.

J is TRBJ2-5 and V is TRBV5-1, with D possibly being TRBD1 (6 bases). Looked up from germline, CDR1 is SGHRS and CDR2 is YFSETQ. This CDR3 is built from 14 residues. Between the trimmed V and J ends, which lost 5 bases and 1 base, there was a span of 12 bases. CDR3 DNA sequence: TGCGCCAGCAGGGATTCGACAGGCCAAGAGACCCAGTACTTC. Protein: CASRDSTGQETQYF.

CDR3 coding DNA: TGTGCCAGCAGCCCGTGGACAGGGGCCTACAATGAGCAGTTCTTC. Residues: CASSPWTGAYNEQFF. The rearrangement joins TRBV5-6 to TRBJ2-1, with 9 positions matching TRBD1. Trimming at V came to 4 bases and at J to 2 bases, leaving 4 bases not matched to a gene. CDR1 and CDR2 from the germline V gene are SGHDT and YYEEEE. The CDR3 loop spans 15 amino acids.

The CDR3 DNA is TGTGCCAGCATGAACAGGGGCCTGGATGAGCAGTTCTTC. Amino acid sequence: CASMNRGLDEQFF. This chain joins TRBV6-1 and TRBJ2-1; 7 bases match TRBD1. The CDR3 loop spans 13 amino acids. The V and J ends lost 7 bases and 8 bases, in that order; junction bases with no gene match: 8. Germline assignment: CDR1 MNHNS and CDR2 SASEGT.